Presented here are 5 T cell receptor beta chains from one specimen sequenced in a study of sequential checkpoint blockade in melanoma. As for treatment: randomized to nivolumab then ipilimumab (arm A) or the reverse (arm B). Only in-frame clones appear in the TCRdb table, and some are missing; sequencing was by immunoSEQ multiplex PCR. This repertoire shows thousands of clones, around 22% found once; its top ten account for roughly 9%. The sample in question was tumor tissue (inferred from file names), obtained from a patient given nivolumab and ipilimumab in sequence. Receptors originate from a human donor with melanoma.

The rearrangement joins TRBV15 to TRBJ2-1; the match to TRBD2 covers 9 bases. This CDR3 is built from 16 residues. Germline values: CDR1 LNHNV, CDR2 YYDKDF (reference sequence). V shed 4 bases, J shed 6 bases, and the junction held 10 bases outside the gene matches. CDR3: CATSISGASGINEQFF. The DNA of the CDR3 is TGTGCCACCAGCATAAGCGGGGCTAGCGGGATCAATGAGCAGTTCTTC. Combining the CDR3 with reference TRBV15 and TRBJ2-1 gives the whole variable domain DAMVIQNPRYQVTQFGKPVTLSCSQTLNHNVMYWYQQKSSQAPKLLFHYYDKDFNNEADTPDNFQSRRPNTSFCFLDIRSPGLGDTAMYLCATSISGASGINEQFFGPGTRLTVL.

The chain combines TRBV19 with TRBJ1-2; 7 nucleotides align to TRBD1. After removal of 9 bases from V and 8 bases from J, the junction contained 9 bases not matched to a gene. CDR1 LNHDA and CDR2 SQIVND come from the germline V gene (reference sequence). This CDR3 comprises 12 residues. The chain's CDR3 is CASNTGVDGYTF. The CDR3 nucleotides are TGTGCCAGCAACACAGGGGTGGACGGCTACACCTTC.

The rearrangement links TRBV29-1 to TRBJ2-3; 7 bases agree with TRBD2. This CDR3 has 13 amino acids. Germline V CDR1 and CDR2: SQVTM, ANQGSEA. The ends lost 3 bases at V and 6 bases at J; junction bases unmatched: 6. The CDR3 sequence: CSVEPWGGDTQYF. The DNA of the CDR3 is TGCAGCGTTGAGCCCTGGGGAGGGGATACGCAGTATTTT.

This clone has a handful of counts. CDR3: CASSFEGARNEKLFF. In DNA, the CDR3 is TGCGCCAGCAGCTTCGAGGGGGCTAGAAATGAAAAACTGTTTTTT. The chain links TRBV5-1 to TRBJ1-4; 7 positions agree with TRBD1. The CDR3 totals 15 residues. With V trimmed by 2 bases and J by 5 bases, 6 bases remained unmatched. The germline V gene has CDR1 SGHRS and CDR2 YFSETQ. The full variable domain, with the rest looked up from reference TRBV5-1 and TRBJ1-4, is KAGVTQTPRYLIKTRGQQVTLSCSPISGHRSVSWYQQTPGQGLQFLFEYFSETQRNKGNFPGRFSGRQFSNSRSEMNVSTLELGDSALYLCASSFEGARNEKLFFGSGTQLSVL.

The chain uses TRBV28 and TRBJ1-5; perhaps TRBD1 as D (6 bases). Germline assignment: CDR1 MDHEN and CDR2 SYDVKM. Trimming removed 6 bases from V and 5 bases from J, with 14 bases in between. The CDR3 runs to 14 residues. Written as DNA, the CDR3 is TGTGCCAGCAGCCCCGGGACAAAGGATCAGCCCCAGCATTTT. Translated, it gives CASSPGTKDQPQHF.